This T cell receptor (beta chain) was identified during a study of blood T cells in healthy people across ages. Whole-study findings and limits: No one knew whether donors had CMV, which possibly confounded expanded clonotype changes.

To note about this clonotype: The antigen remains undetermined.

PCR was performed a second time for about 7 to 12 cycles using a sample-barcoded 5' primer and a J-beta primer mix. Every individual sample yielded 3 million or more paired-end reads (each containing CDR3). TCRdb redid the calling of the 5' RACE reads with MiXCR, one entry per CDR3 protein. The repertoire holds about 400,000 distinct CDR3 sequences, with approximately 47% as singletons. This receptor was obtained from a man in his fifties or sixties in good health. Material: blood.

The CDR3 region is CATRPAGGVRDTQYF. In nucleotides, the CDR3 is TGTGCCACACGACCAGCGGGAGGCGTCAGAGATACGCAGTATTTT. The chain is built from TRBV15 and TRBJ2-3; the match to TRBD2 covers 9 bases. This CDR3 has 15 residues. Germline V CDR1 and CDR2: LNHNV, YYDKDF (reference sequence). Trimming at V came to 9 bases and at J to 5 bases, leaving 12 bases not matched to a gene.